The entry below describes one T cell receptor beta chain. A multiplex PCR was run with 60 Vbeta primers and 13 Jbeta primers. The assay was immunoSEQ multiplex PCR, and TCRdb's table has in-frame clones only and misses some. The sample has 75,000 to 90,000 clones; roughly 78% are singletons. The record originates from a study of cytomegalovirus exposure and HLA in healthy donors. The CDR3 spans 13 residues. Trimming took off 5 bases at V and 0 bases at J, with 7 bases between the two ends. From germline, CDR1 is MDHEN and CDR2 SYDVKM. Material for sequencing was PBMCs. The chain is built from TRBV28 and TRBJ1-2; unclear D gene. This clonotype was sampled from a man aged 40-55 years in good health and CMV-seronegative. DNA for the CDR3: TGTGCCAGCAGTCTCTCCCCTAACTATGGCTACACCTTC. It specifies CASSLSPNYGYTF.